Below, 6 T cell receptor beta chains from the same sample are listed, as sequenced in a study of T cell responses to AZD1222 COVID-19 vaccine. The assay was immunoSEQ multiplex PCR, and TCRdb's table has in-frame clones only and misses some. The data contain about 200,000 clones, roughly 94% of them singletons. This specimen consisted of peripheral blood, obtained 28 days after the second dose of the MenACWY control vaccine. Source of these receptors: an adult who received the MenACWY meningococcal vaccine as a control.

This chain's CDR3 is CASSPTSYEQYF. CDR3 nucleotide sequence: TGTGCCAGCAGCCCGACTTCCTACGAGCAGTACTTC. The chain is built from TRBV28 and TRBJ2-7; D gene ambiguous. The CDR3 runs to 12 residues. V shed 6 bases and J shed 1 base, with 7 bases lying between them. Germline V gene sequence: CDR1 MDHEN, CDR2 SYDVKM. Full variable domain (outside the CDR3, taken from reference TRBV28 and TRBJ2-7): DVKVTQSSRYLVKRTGEKVFLECVQDMDHENMFWYRQDPGLGLRLIYFSYDVKMKEKGDIPEGYSVSREKKERFSLILESASTNQTSMYLCASSPTSYEQYFGPGTRLTVT.

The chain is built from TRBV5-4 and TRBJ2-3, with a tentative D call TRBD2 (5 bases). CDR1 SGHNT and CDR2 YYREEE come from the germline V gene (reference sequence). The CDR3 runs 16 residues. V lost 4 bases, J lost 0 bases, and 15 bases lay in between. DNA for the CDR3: TGTGCCAGCAGCCCTACGGGCCGGACTAGCACAGATACGCAGTATTTT. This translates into CASSPTGRTSTDTQYF.

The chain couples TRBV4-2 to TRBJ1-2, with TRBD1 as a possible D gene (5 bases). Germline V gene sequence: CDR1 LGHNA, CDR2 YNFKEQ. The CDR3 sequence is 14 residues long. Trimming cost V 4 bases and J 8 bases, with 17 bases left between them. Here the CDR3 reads CASSPQQGATGYTF. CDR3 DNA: TGTGCCAGCAGCCCTCAGCAAGGGGCGACGGGCTACACCTTC.

The chain's CDR3 is CASSTNTPLGQLFF. CDR3 sequence (DNA): TGTGCCAGTAGTACCAACACCCCTTTGGGACAGTTGTTCTTC. V is TRBV19 and J is TRBJ2-1; 7 bases align to TRBD1. With 4 bases clipped from V and 15 bases from J, the junction kept 15 bases outside the gene matches. The CDR3 is 14 residues long. CDR1 and CDR2 from the germline V gene are LNHDA and SQIVND (reference sequence).

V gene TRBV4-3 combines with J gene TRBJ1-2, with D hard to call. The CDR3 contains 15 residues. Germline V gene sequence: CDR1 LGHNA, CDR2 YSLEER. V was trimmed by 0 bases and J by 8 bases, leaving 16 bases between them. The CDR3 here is CASSQDRGDLTGYTF. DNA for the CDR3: TGCGCCAGCAGCCAAGATCGCGGTGATTTGACCGGCTACACCTTC.

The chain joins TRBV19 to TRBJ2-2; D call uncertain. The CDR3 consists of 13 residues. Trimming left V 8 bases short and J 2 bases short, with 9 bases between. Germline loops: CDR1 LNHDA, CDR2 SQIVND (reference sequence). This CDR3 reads CASATANTGELFF. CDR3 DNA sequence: TGTGCCAGTGCAACAGCAAACACCGGGGAGCTGTTTTTT.